What follows is one T cell receptor (beta chain) and its context. Its antigen is unknown. TCRdb recomputed calls from the 5' RACE reads with MiXCR, one row per CDR3 protein. Of around 200,000 distinct CDR3 sequences in the sample, about a fifth were seen once. The sample comes from a study of T-cell memory formation after mild COVID-19. Findings and limits, study-wide: Some SARS-CoV-2-responding clones were already detected in memory before infection.

This CDR3 contains 12 residues. Trimming removed 4 bases from V and 4 bases from J, with 9 bases in between. Germline values: CDR1 SGHDT, CDR2 YYEEEE. The source material was PBMCs or a T cell subset sorted from them (not recorded which). This receptor was identified in an adult woman who had mild COVID-19 (a few samples of this study predate the infection). Cell type and time point are not known. The chain uses TRBV5-6 and TRBJ2-7; D gene ambiguous. The CDR3 sequence is CASSQPEYEQYF. The DNA of the CDR3 is TGTGCCAGCAGCCAACCTGAATACGAGCAGTACTTC.